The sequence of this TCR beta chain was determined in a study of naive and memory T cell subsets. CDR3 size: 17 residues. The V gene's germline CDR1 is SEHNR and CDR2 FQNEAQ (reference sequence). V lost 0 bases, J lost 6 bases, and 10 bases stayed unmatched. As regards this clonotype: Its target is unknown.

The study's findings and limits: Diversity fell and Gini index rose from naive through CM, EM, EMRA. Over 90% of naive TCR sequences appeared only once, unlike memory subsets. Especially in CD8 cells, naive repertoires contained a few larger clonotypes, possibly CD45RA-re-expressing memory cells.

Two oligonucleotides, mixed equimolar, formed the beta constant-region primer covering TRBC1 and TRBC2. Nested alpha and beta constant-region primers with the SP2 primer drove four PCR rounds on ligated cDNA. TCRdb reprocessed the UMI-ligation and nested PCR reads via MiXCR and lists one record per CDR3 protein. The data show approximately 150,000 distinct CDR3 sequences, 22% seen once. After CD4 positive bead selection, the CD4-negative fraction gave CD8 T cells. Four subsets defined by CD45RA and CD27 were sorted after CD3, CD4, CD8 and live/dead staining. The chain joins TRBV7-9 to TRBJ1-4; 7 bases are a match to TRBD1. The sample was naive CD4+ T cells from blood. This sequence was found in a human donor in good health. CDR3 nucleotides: TGTGCCAGCAGCTTAGCGACCAGACAGGGCCTCTATGAAAAACTGTTTTTT. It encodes CASSLATRQGLYEKLFF.